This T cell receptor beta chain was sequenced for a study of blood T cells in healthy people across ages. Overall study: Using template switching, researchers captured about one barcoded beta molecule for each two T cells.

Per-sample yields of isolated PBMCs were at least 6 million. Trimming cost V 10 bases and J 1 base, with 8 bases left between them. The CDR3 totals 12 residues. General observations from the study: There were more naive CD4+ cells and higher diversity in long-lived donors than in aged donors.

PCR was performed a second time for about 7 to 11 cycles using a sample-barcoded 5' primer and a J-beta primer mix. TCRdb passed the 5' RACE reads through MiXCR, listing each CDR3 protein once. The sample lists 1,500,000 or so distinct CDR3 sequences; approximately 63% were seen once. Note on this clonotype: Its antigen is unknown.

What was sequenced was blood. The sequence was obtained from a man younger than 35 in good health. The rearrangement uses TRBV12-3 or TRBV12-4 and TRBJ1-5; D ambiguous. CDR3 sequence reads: CATRRSNQPQHF. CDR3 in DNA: TGTGCCACCCGTCGGAGCAATCAGCCCCAGCATTTT.